This is a list of T cell receptor beta chains from one sample in a study of T cells in Graves' hyperthyroidism and ophthalmopathy. One entry per CDR3 protein, called by TCRdb with MiXCR from the multiplex PCR reads. Here the sample spans 400,000 to 500,000 distinct CDR3 sequences, roughly an eighth being singletons. The source material was blood. These receptors originate from a woman between 18 and 30 years old with Graves' hyperthyroidism. CDR3s include the opening cysteine and the closing phenylalanine or tryptophan. A D gene is named only where the DNA matches it firmly. Only part of the rows carry a size: once, few, many, or a class if the clone is expanded.

clone size,J gene,V gene,D gene,CDR3 protein,CDR3 DNA
.,TRBJ2-3,TRBV19,TRBD2,CASSIVLGSSSGNTDTQYF,TGTGCCAGTAGTATAGTTTTGGGGTCGTCTAGCGGGAACACAGATACGCAGTATTTT
.,TRBJ2-3,TRBV5-1,.,CASSLERFTDTQYF,TGCGCCAGCAGCTTGGAACGGTTCACAGATACGCAGTATTTT
.,TRBJ1-6,TRBV6-2/TRBV6-3,.,CASSYRASSYNSPLHF,TGTGCCAGCAGTTACCGGGCCAGCTCCTATAATTCACCCCTCCACTTT
.,TRBJ2-3,TRBV12-3/TRBV12-4,TRBD1,CASRGTGGIDTQYF,TGTGCCAGCAGGGGGACAGGTGGTATAGATACGCAGTATTTT
many,TRBJ1-5,TRBV2,.,CASSYGTRSNQPQHF,TGTGCCAGCAGCTACGGGACACGCAGCAATCAGCCCCAGCATTTT
few,TRBJ2-5,TRBV7-2,.,CASSLPSETQYF,TGTGCCAGCAGCTTGCCTTCGGAGACCCAGTACTTC
.,TRBJ1-6,TRBV12-3/TRBV12-4,.,CASSLMGASSPLHF,TGTGCCAGCAGTTTAATGGGGGCGAGTTCACCCCTCCACTTT
.,TRBJ1-1,TRBV18,.,CASSPAYRVGWLNTEAFF,TGTGCCAGCTCCCCGGCCTACAGGGTGGGGTGGCTCAACACTGAAGCTTTCTTT
many,TRBJ2-3,TRBV12-3/TRBV12-4,TRBD1,CASSLGQGKDTQYF,TGTGCCAGCAGTTTAGGACAGGGAAAAGATACGCAGTATTTT
many,TRBJ1-1,TRBV6-1,.,CASSEGYNTEAFF,TGTGCCAGCAGTGAAGGCTATAACACTGAAGCTTTCTTT
many,TRBJ1-1,TRBV29-1,TRBD1,CSGQKEQGMNTEAFF,TGCAGCGGACAAAAAGAACAGGGGATGAACACTGAAGCTTTCTTT
few,TRBJ2-7,TRBV5-1,.,CASSFRGGDRIRGYEQYF,TGCGCCAGCAGCTTTAGGGGGGGCGATCGCATAAGGGGCTACGAGCAGTACTTC
many,TRBJ2-7,TRBV20-1,TRBD2,CSAVGLAGLYEQYF,TGCAGTGCGGTTGGACTAGCGGGCCTCTACGAGCAGTACTTC
many,TRBJ1-2,TRBV7-2,.,CASSSLPGMDYGYTF,TGTGCCAGCAGCTCACTACCAGGGATGGACTATGGCTACACCTTC
many,TRBJ2-3,TRBV2,.,CASSETGSTDTQYF,TGTGCCAGCAGTGAGACAGGAAGCACAGATACGCAGTATTTT
.,TRBJ1-4,TRBV7-9,.,CASSQPQEKLFF,TGTGCCAGCAGCCAGCCACAGGAAAAACTGTTTTTT
many,TRBJ1-2,TRBV20-1,.,CSAPPVSGYTF,TGCAGTGCTCCCCCCGTATCGGGCTACACCTTC
.,TRBJ1-2,TRBV3-1,TRBD1,CASSRDRGIAF,TGTGCCAGCAGCCGGGACAGGGGAATCGCCTTC
many,TRBJ2-1,TRBV5-8,.,CASSPGREYNEQFF,TGTGCCAGCAGCCCGGGACGGGAATACAATGAGCAGTTCTTC
few,TRBJ2-1,TRBV19,.,CASSRGTGFPNEQFF,TGTGCCAGTAGTAGGGGGACTGGTTTTCCCAATGAGCAGTTCTTC
.,TRBJ1-5,TRBV28,.,CASSLGPILSPRNQPQHF,TGTGCCAGCAGTTTGGGACCCATTCTAAGTCCTCGGAATCAGCCCCAGCATTTT
many,TRBJ2-1,TRBV11-2,TRBD2,CASSLTAGLEDGEQFF,TGTGCCAGCAGCTTAACGGCCGGACTAGAGGACGGTGAGCAGTTCTTC
many,TRBJ2-2,TRBV6-1,TRBD1,CASSEGGQGNGELFF,TGTGCCAGCAGTGAGGGAGGACAGGGGAACGGGGAGCTGTTTTTT
.,TRBJ2-5,TRBV10-1,TRBD1,CASSGGTGGQETQYF,TGCGCCAGCAGCGGAGGTACAGGGGGACAAGAGACCCAGTACTTC
.,TRBJ2-7,TRBV11-2,.,CASKKARVTYEQYF,TGTGCCAGCAAGAAGGCCAGGGTAACCTACGAGCAGTACTTC
.,TRBJ2-7,TRBV6-1,TRBD2,CATNSGGYEQYF,TGTGCCACAAATAGCGGGGGCTACGAGCAGTACTTC
many,TRBJ1-2,TRBV9,.,CASSRPTGTYGYTF,TGTGCCAGCAGCAGACCGACAGGAACCTATGGCTACACCTTC
few,TRBJ2-5,TRBV5-4,.,CASSATGSQETQYF,TGTGCCAGCAGCGCTACCGGGAGCCAAGAGACCCAGTACTTC
many,TRBJ1-4,TRBV12-3/TRBV12-4,.,CASSLGQGTNEKLFF,TGTGCCAGCAGTTTAGGGCAGGGAACTAATGAAAAACTGTTTTTT
few,TRBJ2-1,TRBV20-1,TRBD2,CSASSYASGHYEQFF,TGCAGTGCTAGTTCTTATGCTAGCGGGCACTATGAGCAGTTCTTC
few,TRBJ2-4,TRBV30,.,CAWSVSFSSSLAKNIQYF,TGTGCCTGGAGTGTTTCTTTCTCTAGTTCGCTAGCCAAAAACATTCAGTACTTC
many,TRBJ1-5,TRBV29-1,TRBD1,CSVATGNLNQPQHF,TGCAGCGTCGCGACAGGGAATCTCAATCAGCCCCAGCATTTT
many,TRBJ2-6,TRBV10-3,.,CAISSETPTSGANVLTF,TGTGCCATCAGTTCTGAGACGCCAACCTCTGGGGCCAACGTCCTGACTTTC
many,TRBJ2-3,TRBV2,.,CASSEEGGTDTQYF,TGTGCCAGCAGTGAGGAGGGAGGCACAGATACGCAGTATTTT
many,TRBJ2-3,TRBV11-2,.,CASSPRPTDTQYF,TGTGCCAGCAGCCCAAGACCCACAGATACGCAGTATTTT
many,TRBJ2-1,TRBV4-1,TRBD1,CASSHGDREENEQFF,TGCGCCAGCAGCCACGGGGACAGGGAGGAAAATGAGCAGTTCTTC
many,TRBJ2-2,TRBV7-2,.,CASSPIGRGTGELFF,TGTGCCAGCAGTCCCATAGGCAGGGGAACCGGGGAGCTGTTTTTT
many,TRBJ2-5,TRBV7-9,.,CASSPSWAGFETQYF,TGTGCCAGCAGCCCTTCATGGGCGGGTTTCGAGACCCAGTACTTC
.,TRBJ2-7,TRBV6-5,.,CASSYSGNSYEQYF,TGTGCCAGCAGTTACTCGGGCAACTCCTACGAGCAGTACTTC
few,TRBJ1-2,TRBV5-6,.,CASSLVRAGYGYTF,TGTGCCAGCAGCTTGGTAAGGGCCGGGTATGGCTACACCTTC
few,TRBJ1-5,TRBV12-3/TRBV12-4,.,CASSKTWGEPNQPQHF,TGTGCCAGCAGTAAGACGTGGGGGGAACCCAATCAGCCCCAGCATTTT
.,TRBJ2-3,TRBV10-2,TRBD1,CASSPIQGAPDTQYF,TGCGCCAGCAGCCCGATACAGGGGGCCCCAGATACGCAGTATTTT
many,TRBJ1-6,TRBV3-1,TRBD1,CASSQRDRPPLHF,TGTGCCAGCAGCCAAAGGGACAGGCCACCCCTCCACTTT
many,TRBJ2-1,TRBV5-6,TRBD2,CASSSPGGAYNEQFF,TGTGCCAGCAGCTCTCCGGGGGGGGCCTACAATGAGCAGTTCTTC
.,TRBJ1-2,TRBV4-1,.,CASSQDHGAWDVYGYTF,TGCGCCAGCAGCCAAGATCACGGGGCGTGGGACGTCTACGGCTACACCTTC
many,TRBJ2-3,TRBV12-3/TRBV12-4,.,CASSFSGGTDTQYF,TGTGCCAGCAGTTTCAGCGGAGGCACAGATACGCAGTATTTT
many,TRBJ1-1,TRBV15,TRBD1,CATGQGGTEAFF,TGTGCCACCGGACAGGGTGGTACTGAAGCTTTCTTT
.,TRBJ2-1,TRBV19,TRBD2,CASSMGGGRYNEQFF,TGTGCCAGTAGTATGGGGGGAGGGCGCTACAATGAGCAGTTCTTC
many,TRBJ2-7,TRBV27,TRBD1,CASSRVQGTTEQYF,TGTGCCAGCAGCCGCGTACAGGGGACCACCGAGCAGTACTTC
many,TRBJ1-1,TRBV27,.,CASSLMTRGGTEAFF,TGTGCCAGCAGTTTAATGACCCGGGGGGGGACTGAAGCTTTCTTT
many,TRBJ1-2,TRBV7-2,.,CASSFRNYGYTF,TGTGCCAGCAGCTTCCGTAACTATGGCTACACCTTC
.,TRBJ2-2,TRBV5-6,TRBD2,CASSAGLAGVQELFF,TGTGCCAGCAGCGCGGGACTAGCGGGAGTCCAGGAGCTGTTTTTT
.,TRBJ2-1,TRBV30,TRBD2,CAWSRTSGNEQFF,TGTGCCTGGAGTCGGACTAGCGGGAATGAGCAGTTCTTC
.,TRBJ2-5,TRBV7-9,.,CASELLLGEETQYF,TGTGCCAGCGAACTCCTACTAGGAGAAGAGACCCAGTACTTC
many,TRBJ2-7,TRBV29-1,TRBD1,CSVEEGTGGSEQYF,TGCAGCGTTGAAGAGGGGACAGGGGGCTCCGAGCAGTACTTC
many,TRBJ1-1,TRBV3-1,.,CASSPAHPWENTEAFF,TGTGCCAGCAGCCCCGCGCACCCTTGGGAGAACACTGAAGCTTTCTTT
few,TRBJ2-3,TRBV4-3,TRBD1,CASSQRDRAADTQYF,TGCGCCAGCAGCCAACGGGACAGGGCGGCAGATACGCAGTATTTT
many,TRBJ2-3,TRBV3-1,.,CASSQDIGEPFTDTQYF,TGTGCCAGCAGCCAAGATATCGGAGAGCCTTTCACAGATACGCAGTATTTT
many,TRBJ2-7,TRBV20-1,TRBD1,CSAGSGQGINEQYF,TGCAGTGCTGGTTCGGGACAGGGTATCAACGAGCAGTACTTC